These 30 T cell receptor beta chains came from one sample sequenced in a study of blood T cell repertoires in COVID-19. Some clones are missing from TCRdb's copy, which holds only in-frame ones; the method was immunoSEQ multiplex PCR. The sample records tens of thousands of clones, over 70% being singletons. The sample taken for sequencing was peripheral blood. The receptors were sampled from a man over 45 with active COVID-19.

The CDR3 protein is CASSDWRTEQFF. The CDR3 nucleotides read TGTGCCAGCAGTGATTGGAGAACTGAGCAGTTCTTC. V and J are TRBV6-1 and TRBJ2-1; no definite D call. Looked up from germline, CDR1 is MNHNS and CDR2 is SASEGT. V lost 3 bases to trimming and J lost 9 bases, with 9 bases between them. The CDR3 is 12 amino acids.

This clone was observed once. The chain uses TRBV28 and TRBJ1-5; D gene uncertain. The CDR3 has 12 amino acids. V lost 6 bases and J 7 bases, leaving 10 bases between the germline ends. The germline V gene has CDR1 MDHEN and CDR2 SYDVKM. Written as DNA, the CDR3 is TGTGCCAGCAGCCTCCCCGGGCAGCCCCAGCATTTT. This codes for CASSLPGQPQHF.

The chain couples TRBV11-2 to TRBJ2-7; 9 bases agree with TRBD1. With 4 bases clipped from V and 2 bases from J, the junction kept 6 bases outside the gene matches. This CDR3 has 15 residues. Germline V gene data show CDR1 as SGHAT and CDR2 as FQNNGV. The CDR3 region has the DNA TGTGCCAGCAGCTACAACAGGGGGCGGCCCTACGAGCAGTACTTC. Translating gives CASSYNRGRPYEQYF.

This chain uses TRBV3-1 (or the pseudogene TRBV3-2) with TRBJ2-1; 7 nucleotides match TRBD2. CDR1 is LGHDT, CDR2 YNNKEL, per germline (reference sequence). V shed 3 bases and J 2 bases; nucleotides not matched to a gene: 7. The CDR3 has 16 residues. The CDR3 DNA reads TGTGCCAGCAGCCACCGGACTAGTAGCCCCTACAATGAGCAGTTCTTC. As protein: CASSHRTSSPYNEQFF.

The chain carries TRBV14 and TRBJ2-7; D gene ambiguous. With 1 base removed from V and 0 bases from J, the gap between germline ends came to 16 bases. The CDR3 is made up of 17 amino acids. In germline, CDR1 is SGHDN, CDR2 FVKESK. The CDR3 spells CASSQVSTVPSSYEQYF. As DNA, the CDR3 is TGTGCCAGCAGCCAAGTTTCCACGGTTCCTAGCTCCTACGAGCAGTACTTC.

The chain joins TRBV5-1 to TRBJ1-4, with D hard to call. Per the germline V gene, CDR1 is SGHRS and CDR2 is YFSETQ. The CDR3 consists of 15 residues. Trimming took 0 bases from V and 0 from J, leaving 6 bases between them. The CDR3 region is CASSLDIPTNEKLFF. The CDR3 nucleotides read TGCGCCAGCAGCTTGGACATTCCAACTAATGAAAAACTGTTTTTT.

J is TRBJ1-2 and V is TRBV5-1; D unclear. Germline V gene data show CDR1 as SGHRS and CDR2 as YFSETQ. The CDR3 totals 14 residues. The V and J ends lost 2 bases and 2 bases respectively, with 10 bases between them. The CDR3 coding sequence is TGCGCCAGCAGCTTTAATCCAGTCAACTATGGCTACACCTTC. Its protein is CASSFNPVNYGYTF.

The chain joins TRBV24-1 to TRBJ2-3, with a possible D match to TRBD1 (6 bases). V lost 3 bases and J lost 7, with 10 bases in between. Per the germline V gene, CDR1 is KGHDR and CDR2 is SFDVKD. The CDR3 spans 13 residues. CDR3 protein: CATSDVTGNTQYF. In DNA, the CDR3 is TGTGCCACCAGTGATGTGACAGGTAATACGCAGTATTTT.

This rearrangement joins TRBV5-6 to TRBJ2-6; D not certain. The CDR3 consists of 16 residues. The V end lost 2 bases, the J end lost 0 bases, and 9 bases lay between the germline ends. Germline V lookup: CDR1 SGHDT, CDR2 YYEEEE. As DNA, the CDR3 is TGTGCCAGCAGCTTTATCGGTCTCTCTGGGGCCAACGTCCTGACTTTC. It encodes CASSFIGLSGANVLTF.

The chain employs TRBV2 and TRBJ1-1, with D possibly matching TRBD1 (6 bases). Deletions cut 6 bases from V and 6 bases from J, with 20 bases between. The CDR3 totals 15 residues. The V gene's germline CDR1 is SNHLY and CDR2 FYNNEI. CDR3 coding DNA: TGTGCCAGCAGCAAAAGGACAGTCGCAAACGCTGAAGCTTTCTTT. Amino acids: CASSKRTVANAEAFF.

V is TRBV30 and J is TRBJ1-3, with unresolved D. The V end lost 1 base, the J end lost 0 bases, and 10 bases lay between the germline ends. From germline, CDR1 is GTSNPN and CDR2 SVGIG (reference sequence). CDR3 size: 15 residues. CDR3 loop: CAWSAIDISGNTIYF. Here the CDR3 DNA reads TGTGCCTGGAGTGCCATAGATATCTCTGGAAACACCATATATTTT.

The rearrangement links TRBV7-2 to TRBJ2-2; 11 bases align to TRBD1. This CDR3 contains 17 residues. The germline CDR1 and CDR2 sequences are SGHTA and FQGNSA. The junction had 6 bases not matched to a gene; V was cut back by 2 bases and J by 4 bases. CDR3 sequence: CASSLRDRGTLTGELFF. DNA of the CDR3: TGTGCCAGCAGCTTAAGGGACAGGGGGACCCTCACCGGGGAGCTGTTTTTT.

The CDR3 DNA reads as TGTGCCAGCAGTTTATTCTCTCCCCCGGGACAGGGTTCGGAGACCCAGTACTTC. Translating gives CASSLFSPPGQGSETQYF. This rearrangement joins TRBV27 to TRBJ2-5; the match to TRBD1 covers 9 bases. This CDR3 is 18 amino acids long. Unmatched junction bases numbered 14, after V lost 1 base and J lost 5 bases. Germline-derived CDR1 and CDR2 are MNHEY and SMNVEV (reference sequence).

The chain couples TRBV7-2 to TRBJ2-1; D might be TRBD2 (7 bases). Germline assignment: CDR1 SGHTA and CDR2 FQGNSA. This CDR3 is 16 amino acids long. Trimming left V 4 bases short and J 0 bases short, with 13 bases between. The CDR3 here is CASSSRRGLSYNEQFF. The CDR3 nucleotides are TGTGCCAGCAGCTCCCGGCGGGGGCTCTCCTACAATGAGCAGTTCTTC.

The genes are TRBV4-3 and TRBJ2-7; 8 bases match TRBD1. V lost 0 bases to trimming and J lost 5 bases; unmatched junction nucleotides: 9. The CDR3 length is 16 residues. Germline CDR1 is LGHNA and CDR2 is YSLEER. DNA for the CDR3: TGCGCCAGCAGCCAAGATAGGGCAGGGGGCCGACACGAGCAGTACTTC. Its protein is CASSQDRAGGRHEQYF.

This clone was seen once. The CDR3 spells CASSLVSLAGGEQFF. For the CDR3, the DNA is TGTGCCAGCAGCTTAGTATCTCTAGCGGGGGGTGAGCAGTTCTTC. The chain combines TRBV7-2 with TRBJ2-1; 11 bases agree with TRBD2. The CDR3 totals 15 residues. Germline V gene lookup returns CDR1 SGHTA and CDR2 FQGNSA. Trimming at V came to 1 base and at J to 9 bases, leaving 5 bases not matched to a gene.

The chain is built from TRBV30 and TRBJ1-3, with 7 nucleotides matching TRBD1. The CDR3 has 15 amino acids. The J segment lost 6 bases and the V segment lost 2 bases, leaving 10 bases of the junction unmatched. CDR1 and CDR2 (germline): GTSNPN, SVGIG (reference sequence). CDR3 coding DNA: TGTGCCTGGAGTCCCGGGGACAGTAATATAAACACCATATATTTT. Translated: CAWSPGDSNINTIYF.

The chain combines TRBV24-1 with TRBJ1-5, with D unclear. Germline CDR1 reads KGHDR; CDR2 reads SFDVKD. The V and J ends lost 5 bases and 6 bases respectively, with 7 bases between them. The CDR3 runs to 12 residues. The CDR3 nucleotides are TGTGCCACCAGTGCAGGAACTCAGCCCCAGCATTTT. Its protein is CATSAGTQPQHF.

The chain recombines TRBV2 with TRBJ1-4; D not certain. CDR1 and CDR2 from the germline V gene are SNHLY and FYNNEI. The V end lost 10 bases, the J end lost 4 bases, and 10 bases lay between the germline ends. The CDR3 is made up of 12 amino acids. The CDR3 nucleotides read TGTGCCACTTCTACCGATAATGAAAAACTGTTTTTT. This encodes CATSTDNEKLFF.

This rearrangement joins TRBV5-8 to TRBJ1-4, with unresolved D. V gave up 2 bases and J gave up 8 bases, with 13 bases separating them. The CDR3 loop spans 14 amino acids. Per the germline V gene, CDR1 is SGHTS and CDR2 is YDEGEE. In DNA form, the CDR3 reads TGTGCCAGCAGCTTTTGGGGTACGGGGGAAAAACTGTTTTTT. Its protein is CASSFWGTGEKLFF.

The rearrangement joins TRBV6-2 or TRBV6-3 to TRBJ1-6; D call uncertain. The CDR3 is 11 residues long. V gave up 6 bases and J gave up 10 bases, with 7 bases separating them. Germline-derived CDR1 and CDR2 are MNHEY and SVGEGT. The CDR3 DNA follows: TGTGCCAGCAGCCTCGGGTCACCCCTCCACTTT. Its protein is CASSLGSPLHF.

V usage is TRBV27 and J usage is TRBJ2-7; D is possibly TRBD1 (5 bases). The CDR3 totals 14 residues. V was clipped by 2 bases and J by 7 bases, with 15 bases between them. The germline V gene encodes CDR1 MNHEY and CDR2 SMNVEV (reference sequence). DNA for the CDR3: TGTGCCAGCAGTTTACGGCAGGGCCCTCATGAGCAGTACTTC. It encodes CASSLRQGPHEQYF.

The chain uses TRBV5-1 and TRBJ1-1; 8 bases match TRBD1. Germline V gives CDR1 SGHRS, CDR2 YFSETQ. Trimming cost V 4 bases and J 1 base; bases outside gene matches: 3. The CDR3 sequence is 14 residues long. CDR3 DNA: TGCGCCAGCAGCCGACAGGGGCGGAACACTGAAGCTTTCTTT. Its translation is CASSRQGRNTEAFF.

V gene TRBV15 combines with J gene TRBJ2-5; 7 nucleotides line up with TRBD1. Trimming cost V 8 bases and J 5 bases; bases outside gene matches: 14. CDR3 length: 15 amino acids. Germline V CDR1 and CDR2: LNHNV, YYDKDF (reference sequence). This CDR3 is CATQHLTGAEETQYF. The DNA of the CDR3 is TGTGCCACCCAACACCTCACAGGGGCTGAGGAGACCCAGTACTTC.

The chain is built from TRBV7-2 and TRBJ2-6; no reliable D call. Trimming stripped 3 bases from V and 2 bases from J, with 11 bases between. Germline loops: CDR1 SGHTA, CDR2 FQGNSA. The CDR3 is 16 residues long. The CDR3 sequence: CASSFTSTTGANVLTF. The CDR3 nucleotides are TGTGCCAGCAGCTTTACGAGCACGACTGGGGCCAACGTCCTGACTTTC.

V usage is TRBV5-3 and J usage is TRBJ1-1; a weak D match, TRBD1 (5 bases). TRBV5-3 is labeled an ORF, and its function is uncertain. The CDR3 spans 15 residues. V shed 4 bases and J shed 5 bases, with 18 bases lying between them. The CDR3 reads CARSVSIRGLTEAFF. The CDR3 region has the DNA TGTGCCAGAAGCGTCAGCATACGGGGGTTGACTGAAGCTTTCTTT.

This rearrangement joins TRBV28 to TRBJ1-1; D call uncertain. Looked up from germline, CDR1 is MDHEN and CDR2 is SYDVKM. Trimming removed 3 bases at V and 5 bases at J, with 13 bases between. The CDR3 consists of 14 residues. Here the CDR3 reads CASSFGGVKTEAFF. In DNA form, the CDR3 reads TGTGCCAGCAGTTTCGGAGGCGTTAAAACTGAAGCTTTCTTT.

This rearrangement joins TRBV28 to TRBJ2-7, with D unresolved. V was clipped by 4 bases and J by 7 bases, with 14 bases between them. The germline CDR1 and CDR2 sequences are MDHEN and SYDVKM. The CDR3 runs to 13 residues. The CDR3 loop reads CASSYPPYGEQYF. The CDR3 nucleotides are TGTGCCAGCAGTTACCCCCCCTACGGTGAGCAGTACTTC.

The V and J genes are TRBV19 and TRBJ2-7; TRBD1 is a possible D gene (6 bases). Germline values: CDR1 LNHDA, CDR2 SQIVND (reference sequence). The CDR3 runs to 14 residues. Trimming cost V 5 bases and J 6 bases, with 17 bases left between them. As DNA, the CDR3 is TGTGCCAGTAGTGTGGGACACGGGTCCGGCGAGCAGTACTTC. This translates into CASSVGHGSGEQYF. Drawing the rest from reference TRBV19 and TRBJ2-7, the complete variable domain is DGGITQSPKYLFRKEGQNVTLSCEQNLNHDAMYWYRQDPGQGLRLIYYSQIVNDFQKGDIAEGYSVSREKKESFPLTVTSAQKNPTAFYLCASSVGHGSGEQYFGPGTRLTVT.

The chain employs TRBV30 and TRBJ2-3; D is ambiguous. CDR1 and CDR2 (germline): GTSNPN, SVGIG (reference sequence). Trimming cost V 5 bases and J 0 bases, with 12 bases left between them. The CDR3 spans 14 residues. The CDR3 DNA reads as TGTGCCTGGCAATTTGAGAGGAGCACAGATACGCAGTATTTT. Protein product: CAWQFERSTDTQYF.